The 26 T cell receptor beta chains presented below share a single source sample, sequenced in a study of cytomegalovirus exposure and HLA in healthy donors. Method: immunoSEQ multiplex PCR; TCRdb's copy keeps in-frame clones and lacks some. The table has some 130,000 clones, just under 85% seen once. Sequenced material: PBMCs. The receptors shown here come from a woman under 40 in good health and CMV-seronegative.

This sequence joins TRBV29-1 and TRBJ1-3, with a tentative D call TRBD1 (5 bases). Deletions cut 0 bases from V and 0 bases from J, with 12 bases between. The CDR3 has 16 amino acids. Germline CDR1 is SQVTM and CDR2 is ANQGSEA. CDR3: CSVEDRGRNSGNTIYF. In DNA, the CDR3 is TGCAGCGTTGAAGATAGGGGCAGAAACTCTGGAAACACCATATATTTT.

This CDR3 reads CASSLAAAPYTQYF. The CDR3 DNA follows: TGTGCCAGCAGCTTGGCGGCGGCCCCCTATACGCAGTATTTT. The rearrangement links TRBV5-6 to TRBJ2-3; D is unclear. V dropped 0 bases and J dropped 7 bases, with 12 bases sitting between them. Germline V gene lookup returns CDR1 SGHDT and CDR2 YYEEEE. The CDR3 extends over 14 amino acids.

The chain is built from TRBV7-8 and TRBJ2-7, with 7 bases aligning to TRBD1. Germline V CDR1 and CDR2: SGHVS, FQNEAQ. The CDR3 has 14 residues. The J segment lost 3 bases and the V segment lost 0 bases, leaving 2 bases of the junction unmatched. CDR3 protein: CASSLAGQIYEQYF. The CDR3 coding sequence is TGTGCCAGCAGCTTAGCGGGACAGATCTACGAGCAGTACTTC.

The chain is built from TRBV28 and TRBJ2-7; 9 bases are shared with TRBD2. CDR3 length: 15 residues. V was clipped by 6 bases and J by 2 bases; unmatched bases: 8. The germline CDR1 and CDR2 sequences are MDHEN and SYDVKM. CDR3 coding DNA: TGTGCCAGCAGGCCCCTAGCGGGGTTGGCCTACGAGCAGTACTTC. This encodes CASRPLAGLAYEQYF. Full variable domain (missing parts from reference TRBV28 and TRBJ2-7): DVKVTQSSRYLVKRTGEKVFLECVQDMDHENMFWYRQDPGLGLRLIYFSYDVKMKEKGDIPEGYSVSREKKERFSLILESASTNQTSMYLCASRPLAGLAYEQYFGPGTRLTVT.

This rearrangement joins TRBV4-2 to TRBJ1-5, with 8 bases matching TRBD1. Germline trimming cut 7 bases from V and 5 bases from J; bases unmatched to any gene: 10. Germline-derived CDR1 and CDR2 are LGHNA and YNFKEQ. The CDR3 length is 15 residues. DNA for the CDR3: TGTGCCAGCAACAACAGGGGGGAGGGGGATCAGCCCCAGCATTTT. Its protein is CASNNRGEGDQPQHF.

This chain uses TRBV11-2 with TRBJ2-3, with D perhaps matching TRBD2 (5 bases). Germline V CDR1 and CDR2: SGHAT, FQNNGV. This CDR3 comprises 14 residues. V shed 4 bases and J shed 5 bases, with 13 bases lying between them. Written as DNA, the CDR3 is TGTGCCAGCAGCTCCTGGACTGGTGGAGATACGCAGTATTTT. Its protein is CASSSWTGGDTQYF.

V is TRBV5-5 and J is TRBJ2-7, with D maybe TRBD1 (6 bases). The germline V gene has CDR1 SGHKS and CDR2 YYEKEE (reference sequence). The V and J ends lost 3 bases and 7 bases respectively, with 14 bases between them. The CDR3 is 13 residues long. CDR3 bases: TGTGCCAGCAGCTCCGGACAGCTTCGAGAGCAGTACTTC. Its protein is CASSSGQLREQYF. Filled out from reference TRBV5-5 and TRBJ2-7, the complete variable domain reads DAGVTQSPTHLIKTRGQQVTLRCSPISGHKSVSWYQQVLGQGPQFIFQYYEKEERGRGNFPDRFSARQFPNYSSELNVNALLLGDSALYLCASSSGQLREQYFGPGTRLTVT.

V is TRBV27 and J is TRBJ1-4, with TRBD1 matching over 8 bases. With 3 bases clipped from V and 5 bases from J, the junction kept 8 bases outside the gene matches. The CDR3 is 16 amino acids. Germline V gene sequence: CDR1 MNHEY, CDR2 SMNVEV (reference sequence). DNA for the CDR3: TGTGCCAGCAGTTTCGGACAGGGAAAACCAAATGAAAAACTGTTTTTT. It yields the protein CASSFGQGKPNEKLFF. Based on the CDR3 plus reference TRBV27 and TRBJ1-4, the full variable domain is EAQVTQNPRYLITVTGKKLTVTCSQNMNHEYMSWYRQDPGLGLRQIYYSMNVEVTDKGDVPEGYKVSRKEKRNFPLILESPSPNQTSLYFCASSFGQGKPNEKLFFGSGTQLSVL.

V and J are TRBV5-1 and TRBJ2-5; TRBD2 aligns across 9 bases. Germline trimming cut 3 bases from V and 3 bases from J; bases unmatched to any gene: 6. This CDR3 has 15 amino acids. Germline loops: CDR1 SGHRS, CDR2 YFSETQ. In DNA, the CDR3 is TGCGCCAGCAGCTCCCTTGCGGGGGGGGAAGAGACCCAGTACTTC. Its protein is CASSSLAGGEETQYF.

V is TRBV30 and J is TRBJ2-1, with 8 nucleotides matching TRBD1. The CDR3 covers 15 residues. Germline V gene sequence: CDR1 GTSNPN, CDR2 SVGIG (reference sequence). Trimming took 3 bases from V and 7 from J; bases not matched to a gene: 11. The CDR3 reads CAWSGGQGAWNEQFF. The CDR3 nucleotides read TGTGCCTGGAGCGGAGGGCAGGGGGCTTGGAATGAGCAGTTCTTC. Drawing the rest from reference TRBV30 and TRBJ2-1, the complete variable domain is SQTIHQWPATLVQPVGSPLSLECTVEGTSNPNLYWYRQAAGRGLQLLFYSVGIGQISSEVPQNLSASRPQDRQFILSSKKLLLSDSGFYLCAWSGGQGAWNEQFFGPGTRLTVL.

This clone was picked up a small number of times. The rearrangement links TRBV4-1 to TRBJ1-6; a possible D gene is TRBD1 (6 bases). The CDR3 loop spans 16 amino acids. Germline-derived CDR1 and CDR2 are MGHRA and YSYEKL. V lost 4 bases and J lost 7, with 17 bases in between. For the CDR3, the DNA is TGCGCCAGCAGCCCGCAGGGGTATTTGGCGAATTCACCCCTCCACTTT. It translates to CASSPQGYLANSPLHF.

V gene TRBV12-2 combines with J gene TRBJ2-1; the table's D call, TRBD2, has no DNA check behind it. TRBV12-2 is classified as a pseudogene. This CDR3 contains 14 residues. The CDR3 reads CASTGTSGYNEQFF. Here the CDR3 DNA reads TGTGCAAGTACCGGGACTAGCGGTTACAATGAGCAGTTCTTC.

A few counts support this clone. This chain connects TRBV18 to TRBJ1-4, with 8 bases lining up with TRBD1. The germline gives CDR1 KGHSH, CDR2 LQKENI. The V segment lost 3 bases and the J segment 1 base; nucleotides outside the gene matches: 1. This CDR3 region has 15 residues. The CDR3 reads CASSPGQETNEKLFF. In nucleotides, the CDR3 is TGTGCCAGCTCACCGGGACAGGAAACTAATGAAAAACTGTTTTTT.

This sequence joins TRBV9 and TRBJ1-2; TRBD1 agrees at 12 bases. CDR1 is SGDLS, CDR2 YYNGEE, per germline. The CDR3 is 16 residues long. Trimming at V came to 0 bases and at J to 8 bases, leaving 8 bases not matched to a gene. Here the CDR3 reads CASSVGGGQGALGYTF. CDR3 sequence (DNA): TGTGCCAGCAGCGTAGGGGGGGGACAGGGGGCGTTGGGCTACACCTTC.

In this sample, this clone turned up a few times. This rearrangement joins TRBV12-5 to TRBJ1-6; D not resolved. With 1 base removed from V and 12 bases from J, the gap between germline ends came to 10 bases. There are 13 residues in the CDR3. Germline lookup yields CDR1 LGHNT and CDR2 FRNRAP. DNA of the CDR3: TGTGCTAGTGGTTTGGATAGTGAAGAACCCCTCCACTTT. This translates into CASGLDSEEPLHF.

Only one count was recorded for this clone. V is TRBV5-4 and J is TRBJ1-1; TRBD1 is a possible D gene (6 bases). V was cut by 4 bases and J by 4 bases, with 14 bases left in between. The CDR3 spans 14 residues. Germline V gene lookup returns CDR1 SGHNT and CDR2 YYREEE (reference sequence). The DNA of the CDR3 is TGTGCCAGCAGCACCGCAGGGGTGAGCACTGAAGCTTTCTTT. It translates to CASSTAGVSTEAFF.

This clone was detected a few times. The rearrangement uses TRBV14 and TRBJ1-6; maybe TRBD1 (5 bases). Deletions cut 3 bases from V and 7 bases from J, with 13 bases between. Germline V lookup: CDR1 SGHDN, CDR2 FVKESK. This CDR3 region has 15 residues. DNA of the CDR3: TGTGCCAGCAGCCAGACGGGACTATGGAATTCACCCCTCCACTTT. Protein product: CASSQTGLWNSPLHF.

Here the CDR3 reads CASSRNGNSGNTIYF. Written as DNA, the CDR3 is TGTGCCAGTAGCCGTAACGGGAACTCTGGAAACACCATATATTTT. This chain uses TRBV19 with TRBJ1-3, with D uncertain. V lost 6 bases and J 0 bases, leaving 12 bases between the germline ends. Germline V gives CDR1 LNHDA, CDR2 SQIVND (reference sequence). This CDR3 has 15 residues. Full variable domain (missing parts from reference TRBV19 and TRBJ1-3): DGGITQSPKYLFRKEGQNVTLSCEQNLNHDAMYWYRQDPGQGLRLIYYSQIVNDFQKGDIAEGYSVSREKKESFPLTVTSAQKNPTAFYLCASSRNGNSGNTIYFGEGSWLTVV.

The genes are TRBV5-1 and TRBJ1-1; D is perhaps TRBD1 (6 bases). The V gene's germline CDR1 is SGHRS and CDR2 YFSETQ. V was trimmed by 2 bases and J by 1 base, leaving 9 bases between them. This CDR3 spans 14 amino acids. Here the CDR3 DNA reads TGCGCCAGCAGCTTAGCGGGACAGAACACTGAAGCTTTCTTT. This sequence encodes CASSLAGQNTEAFF.

J is TRBJ1-1 and V is TRBV7-2; 10 nucleotides agree with TRBD1. V trimming: 5 bases; J trimming: 4 bases; junction bases outside the gene matches: 7. The CDR3 runs 15 residues. CDR1 and CDR2 from the germline V gene are SGHTA and FQGNSA. Here the CDR3 reads CASSLRDRGSTEAFF. The CDR3 nucleotides are TGTGCCAGCAGCCTCCGGGACAGGGGTTCCACTGAAGCTTTCTTT.

The chain is built from TRBV5-6 and TRBJ2-2; 7 bases align to TRBD2. Losses at the gene ends were 1 base for V and 3 bases for J; bases not matched to a gene: 6. Germline values: CDR1 SGHDT, CDR2 YYEEEE. CDR3 length: 16 residues. CDR3 amino acids: CASSLRRGVHTGELFF. The CDR3 DNA sequence: TGTGCCAGCAGCTTGCGCCGGGGGGTCCACACCGGGGAGCTGTTTTTT.

This clone was observed a handful of times. The V call is TRBV21-1, the J call TRBJ1-4; the table calls TRBD1, which could not be checked here. TRBV21-1 is given as a pseudogene. The CDR3 has 15 amino acids. The CDR3 DNA reads TGTGCCAGCACGCTAGGGGACAGGGAAAGTGAAAAACTGTTTTTT. Translating it yields CASTLGDRESEKLFF.

This chain uses TRBV6-5 with TRBJ1-2; 7 nucleotides align to TRBD1. CDR1 and CDR2 (germline): MNHEY, SVGAGI. The CDR3 runs 12 residues. Trimming cost V 5 bases and J 6 bases; bases outside gene matches: 3. DNA for the CDR3: TGTGCCAGCAGTCGGACAGGCGATGGCTACACCTTC. Protein sequence: CASSRTGDGYTF.

This chain uses TRBV5-4 with TRBJ1-2, with 7 bases lining up with TRBD1. Germline-derived CDR1 and CDR2 are SGHNT and YYREEE (reference sequence). This CDR3 region has 15 residues. The V segment lost 4 bases and the J segment 2 bases; nucleotides outside the gene matches: 8. The CDR3 loop is CASSMDRSQNYGYTF. Written as DNA, the CDR3 is TGTGCCAGCAGCATGGACAGGTCCCAGAACTATGGCTACACCTTC.

The chain has TRBV2 and TRBJ2-3; 9 nucleotides align to TRBD1. Germline trimming cut 5 bases from V and 5 bases from J; bases unmatched to any gene: 5. Germline lookup yields CDR1 SNHLY and CDR2 FYNNEI. The CDR3 sequence is 14 residues long. CDR3 nucleotide sequence: TGTGCCAGCAGTTTCGGACAGGGGAAAGATACGCAGTATTTT. Translated, it gives CASSFGQGKDTQYF.

V usage is TRBV5-6 and J usage is TRBJ2-7; 15 nucleotides align to TRBD2. V shed 4 bases and J 3 bases; nucleotides not matched to a gene: 8. The CDR3 covers 17 residues. Germline CDR1 and CDR2: SGHDT and YYEEEE. The CDR3 reads CASSQGLAGGTIYEQYF. CDR3 DNA sequence: TGTGCCAGCAGCCAGGGACTAGCGGGGGGTACAATCTACGAGCAGTACTTC.